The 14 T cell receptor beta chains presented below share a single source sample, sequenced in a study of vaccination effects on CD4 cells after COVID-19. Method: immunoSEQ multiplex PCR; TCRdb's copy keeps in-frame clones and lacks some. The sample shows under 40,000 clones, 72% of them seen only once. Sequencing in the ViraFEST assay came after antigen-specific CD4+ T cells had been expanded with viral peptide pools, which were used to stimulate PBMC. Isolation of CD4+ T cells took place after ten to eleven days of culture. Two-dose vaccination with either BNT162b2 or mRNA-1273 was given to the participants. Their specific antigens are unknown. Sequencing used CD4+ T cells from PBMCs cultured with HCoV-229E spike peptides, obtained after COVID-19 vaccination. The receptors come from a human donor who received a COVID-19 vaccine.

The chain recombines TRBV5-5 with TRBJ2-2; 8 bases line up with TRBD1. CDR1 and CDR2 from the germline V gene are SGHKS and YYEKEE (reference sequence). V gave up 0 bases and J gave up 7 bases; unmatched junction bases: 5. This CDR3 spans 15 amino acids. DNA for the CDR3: TGTGCCAGCAGCTTGGGACAGGGGTTCGTCGGGGAGCTGTTTTTT. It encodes CASSLGQGFVGELFF.

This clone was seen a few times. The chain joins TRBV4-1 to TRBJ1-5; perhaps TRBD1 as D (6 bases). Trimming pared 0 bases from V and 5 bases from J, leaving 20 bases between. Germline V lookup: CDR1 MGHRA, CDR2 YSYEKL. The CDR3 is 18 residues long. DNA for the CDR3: TGCGCCAGCAGCCAAGATCTAGCGTTCCGCAGGGGCGATCAGCCCCAGCATTTT. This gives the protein CASSQDLAFRRGDQPQHF.

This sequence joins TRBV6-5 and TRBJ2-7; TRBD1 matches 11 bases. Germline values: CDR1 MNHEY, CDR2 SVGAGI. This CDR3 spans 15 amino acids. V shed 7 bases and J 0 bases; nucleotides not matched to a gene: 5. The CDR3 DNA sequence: TGTGCCAGCATGACCGGGACAGGGGGCTCCTACGAGCAGTACTTC. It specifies CASMTGTGGSYEQYF.

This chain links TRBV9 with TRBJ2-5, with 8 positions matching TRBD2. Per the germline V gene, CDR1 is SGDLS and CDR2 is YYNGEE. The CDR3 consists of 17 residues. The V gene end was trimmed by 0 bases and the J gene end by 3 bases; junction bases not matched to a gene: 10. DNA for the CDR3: TGTGCCAGCAGCGTAGCTCTCGGCGGGAGGAATAAAGAGACCCAGTACTTC. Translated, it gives CASSVALGGRNKETQYF.

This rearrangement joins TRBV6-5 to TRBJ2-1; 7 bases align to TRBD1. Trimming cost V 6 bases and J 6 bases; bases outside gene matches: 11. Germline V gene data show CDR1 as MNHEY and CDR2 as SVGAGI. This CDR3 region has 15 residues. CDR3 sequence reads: CASSWVRTGGNEQFF. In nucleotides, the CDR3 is TGTGCCAGCAGCTGGGTGCGGACAGGCGGCAATGAGCAGTTCTTC.

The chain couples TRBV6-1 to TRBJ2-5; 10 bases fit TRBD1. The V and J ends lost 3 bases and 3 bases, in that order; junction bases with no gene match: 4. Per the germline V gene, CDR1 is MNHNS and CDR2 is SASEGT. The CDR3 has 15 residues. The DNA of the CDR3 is TGTGCCAGCAGTGAGGGACAGGGGCAGAAAGAGACCCAGTACTTC. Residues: CASSEGQGQKETQYF.

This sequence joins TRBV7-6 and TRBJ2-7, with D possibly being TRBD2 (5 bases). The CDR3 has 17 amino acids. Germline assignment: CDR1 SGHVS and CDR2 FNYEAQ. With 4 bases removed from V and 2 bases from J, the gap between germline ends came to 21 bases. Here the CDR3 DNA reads TGTGCCAGCAGCTCGCCCATCCGAGGGCTACACCCCTACGAGCAGTACTTC. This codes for CASSSPIRGLHPYEQYF.

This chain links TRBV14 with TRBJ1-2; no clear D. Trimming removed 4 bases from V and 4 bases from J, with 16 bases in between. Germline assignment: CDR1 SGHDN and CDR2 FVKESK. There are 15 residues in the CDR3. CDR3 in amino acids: CASSPPGLTLYGYTF. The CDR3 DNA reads TGTGCCAGCAGCCCCCCCGGACTCACGCTCTATGGCTACACCTTC.

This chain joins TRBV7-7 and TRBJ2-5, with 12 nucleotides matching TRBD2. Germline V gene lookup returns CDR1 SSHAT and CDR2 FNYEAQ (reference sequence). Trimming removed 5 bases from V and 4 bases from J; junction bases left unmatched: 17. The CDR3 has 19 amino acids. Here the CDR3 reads CASSPTLAGGTGVGETQYF. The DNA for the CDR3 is TGTGCCAGCAGCCCCACCCTAGCGGGGGGGACGGGGGTTGGAGAGACCCAGTACTTC.

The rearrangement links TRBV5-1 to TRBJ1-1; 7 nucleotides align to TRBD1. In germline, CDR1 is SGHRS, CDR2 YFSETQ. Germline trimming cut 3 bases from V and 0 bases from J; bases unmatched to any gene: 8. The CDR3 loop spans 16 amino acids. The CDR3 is CASSWGQTQMNTEAFF. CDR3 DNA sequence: TGCGCCAGCAGCTGGGGACAGACACAGATGAACACTGAAGCTTTCTTT.

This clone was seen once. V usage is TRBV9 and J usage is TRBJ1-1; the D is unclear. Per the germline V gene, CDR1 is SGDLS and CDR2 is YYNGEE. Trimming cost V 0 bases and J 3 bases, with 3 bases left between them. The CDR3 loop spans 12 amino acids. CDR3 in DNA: TGTGCCAGCAGCGTAGGGGACACTGAAGCTTTCTTT. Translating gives CASSVGDTEAFF.

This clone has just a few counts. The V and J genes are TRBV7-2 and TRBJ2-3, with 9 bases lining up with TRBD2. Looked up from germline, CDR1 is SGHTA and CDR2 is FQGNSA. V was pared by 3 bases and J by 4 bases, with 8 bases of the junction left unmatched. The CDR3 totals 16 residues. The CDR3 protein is CASSFSGSGRPDTQYF. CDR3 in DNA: TGTGCCAGCAGCTTTAGCGGGAGTGGCCGACCAGATACGCAGTATTTT. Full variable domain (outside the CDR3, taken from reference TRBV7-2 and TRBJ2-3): GAGVSQSPSNKVTEKGKDVELRCDPISGHTALYWYRQSLGQGLEFLIYFQGNSAPDKSGLPSDRFSAERTGGSVSTLTIQRTQQEDSAVYLCASSFSGSGRPDTQYFGPGTRLTVL.

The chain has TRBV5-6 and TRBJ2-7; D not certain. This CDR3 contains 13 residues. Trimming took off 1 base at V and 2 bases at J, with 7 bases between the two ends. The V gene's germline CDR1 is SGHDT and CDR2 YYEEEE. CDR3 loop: CASSLTFPYEQYF. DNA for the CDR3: TGTGCCAGCAGCTTGACATTTCCCTACGAGCAGTACTTC. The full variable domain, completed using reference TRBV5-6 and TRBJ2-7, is DAGVTQSPTHLIKTRGQQVTLRCSPKSGHDTVSWYQQALGQGPQFIFQYYEEEERQRGNFPDRFSGHQFPNYSSELNVNALLLGDSALYLCASSLTFPYEQYFGPGTRLTVT.

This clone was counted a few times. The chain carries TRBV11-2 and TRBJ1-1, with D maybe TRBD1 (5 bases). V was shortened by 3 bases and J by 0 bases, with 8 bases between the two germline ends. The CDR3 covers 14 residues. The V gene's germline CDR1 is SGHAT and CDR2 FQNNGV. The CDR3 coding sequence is TGTGCCAGCAGCTTTCAGGGCATGAACACTGAAGCTTTCTTT. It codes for CASSFQGMNTEAFF.